The 2 T cell receptor beta chains below were found in one sample sequenced in a study of cytomegalovirus exposure and HLA in healthy donors. The assay was immunoSEQ multiplex PCR, and TCRdb's table has in-frame clones only and misses some. The sample holds roughly 79,000 clones, 85% to 95% seen once. The sequenced material came from PBMCs. The receptors come from a man between 18 and 35 years old in good health and CMV-seronegative.

This clone was recorded once. The chain links TRBV27 to TRBJ2-1; 14 bases agree with TRBD2. Germline CDR1 is MNHEY and CDR2 is SMNVEV (reference sequence). V lost 5 bases, J lost 4 bases, and 13 bases stayed unmatched. CDR3 length equals 19 residues. The CDR3 loop reads CASSPKGLAGVLSYNEQFF. The CDR3 DNA sequence: TGTGCCAGCAGTCCCAAGGGACTAGCGGGAGTCCTCTCATACAATGAGCAGTTCTTC.

The chain has TRBV19 and TRBJ1-5; D is unclear. V shed 3 bases and J shed 0 bases, with 12 bases lying between them. The length of the CDR3 is 16 residues. Germline loops: CDR1 LNHDA, CDR2 SQIVND (reference sequence). CDR3 residues: CASSILLGASNQPQHF. The DNA of the CDR3 is TGTGCCAGTAGTATTCTATTGGGAGCTAGCAATCAGCCCCAGCATTTT.